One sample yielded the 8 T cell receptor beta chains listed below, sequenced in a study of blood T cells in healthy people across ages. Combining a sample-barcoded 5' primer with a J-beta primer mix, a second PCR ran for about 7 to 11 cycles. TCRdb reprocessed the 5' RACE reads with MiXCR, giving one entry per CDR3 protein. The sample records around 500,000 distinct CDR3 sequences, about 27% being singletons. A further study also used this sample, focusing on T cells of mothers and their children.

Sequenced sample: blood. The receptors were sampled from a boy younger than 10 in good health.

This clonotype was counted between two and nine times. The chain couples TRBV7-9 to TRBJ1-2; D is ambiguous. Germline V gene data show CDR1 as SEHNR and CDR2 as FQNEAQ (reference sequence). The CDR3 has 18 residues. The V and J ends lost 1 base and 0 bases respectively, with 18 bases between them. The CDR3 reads CASSLDSLLRETNYGYTF. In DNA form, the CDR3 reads TGTGCCAGCAGCTTAGACTCCCTCTTAAGGGAAACTAACTATGGCTACACCTTC.

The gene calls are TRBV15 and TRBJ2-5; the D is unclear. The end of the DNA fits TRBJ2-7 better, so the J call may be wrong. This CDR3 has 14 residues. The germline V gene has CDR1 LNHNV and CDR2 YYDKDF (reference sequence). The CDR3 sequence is CATSRDTPSYEQYF. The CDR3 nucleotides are TGTGCCACCAGCAGAGATACCCCATCCTACGAGCAGTACTTC.

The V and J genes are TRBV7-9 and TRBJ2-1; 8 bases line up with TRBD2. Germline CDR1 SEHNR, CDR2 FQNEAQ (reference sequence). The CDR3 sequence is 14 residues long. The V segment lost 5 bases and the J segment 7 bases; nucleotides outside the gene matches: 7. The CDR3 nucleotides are TGTGCCAGCAGCGCCAGCGGGAGAGGGAATGAGCAGTTCTTC. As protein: CASSASGRGNEQFF.

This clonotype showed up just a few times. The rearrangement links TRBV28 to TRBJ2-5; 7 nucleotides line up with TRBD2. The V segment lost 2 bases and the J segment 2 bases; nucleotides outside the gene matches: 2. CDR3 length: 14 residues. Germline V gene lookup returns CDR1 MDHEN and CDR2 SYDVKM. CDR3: CASSLLAVQETQYF. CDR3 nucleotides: TGTGCCAGCAGTTTACTAGCGGTTCAAGAGACCCAGTACTTC.

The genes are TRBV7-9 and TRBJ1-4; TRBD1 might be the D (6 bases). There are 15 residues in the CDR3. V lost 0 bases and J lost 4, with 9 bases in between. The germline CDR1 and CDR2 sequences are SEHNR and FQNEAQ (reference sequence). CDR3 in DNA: TGTGCCAGCAGCTTAGCGTCGGACAGTAATGAAAAACTGTTTTTT. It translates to CASSLASDSNEKLFF. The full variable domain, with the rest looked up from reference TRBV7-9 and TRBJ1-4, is DTGVSQNPRHKITKRGQNVTFRCDPISEHNRLYWYRQTLGQGPEFLTYFQNEAQLEKSRLLSDRFSAERPKGSFSTLEIQRTEQGDSAMYLCASSLASDSNEKLFFGSGTQLSVL.

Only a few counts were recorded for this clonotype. The CDR3: CASSSPGHMNTEAFF. The CDR3 DNA reads TGTGCCAGCAGTAGCCCGGGACACATGAACACTGAAGCTTTCTTT. The rearrangement uses TRBV2 and TRBJ1-1, with D perhaps TRBD1 (6 bases). This CDR3 has 15 residues. V gave up 5 bases and J gave up 0 bases, with 13 bases separating them. Germline-derived CDR1 and CDR2 are SNHLY and FYNNEI.

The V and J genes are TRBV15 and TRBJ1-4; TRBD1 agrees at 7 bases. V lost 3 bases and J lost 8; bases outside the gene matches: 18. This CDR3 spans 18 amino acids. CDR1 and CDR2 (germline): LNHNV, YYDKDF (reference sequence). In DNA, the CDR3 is TGTGCCACCAGCAGCCAGGACAGGAAACGATGGGGCTTCGAAAAACTGTTTTTT. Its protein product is CATSSQDRKRWGFEKLFF.

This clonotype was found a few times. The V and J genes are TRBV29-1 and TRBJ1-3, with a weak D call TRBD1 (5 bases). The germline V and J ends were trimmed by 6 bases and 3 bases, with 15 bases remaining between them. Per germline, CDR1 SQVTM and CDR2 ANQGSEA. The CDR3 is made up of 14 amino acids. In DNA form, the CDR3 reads TGCAGCGTCCCATGGGCAGGGTTTGGAAACACCATATATTTT. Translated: CSVPWAGFGNTIYF.